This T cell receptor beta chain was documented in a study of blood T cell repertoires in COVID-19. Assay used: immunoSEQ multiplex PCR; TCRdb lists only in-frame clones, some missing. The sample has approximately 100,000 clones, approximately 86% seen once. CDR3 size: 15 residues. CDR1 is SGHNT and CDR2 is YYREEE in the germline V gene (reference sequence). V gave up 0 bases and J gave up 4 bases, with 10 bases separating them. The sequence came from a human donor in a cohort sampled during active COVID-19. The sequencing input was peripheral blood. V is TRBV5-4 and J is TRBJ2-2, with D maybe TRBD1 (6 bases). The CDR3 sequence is CASSLDQGPTGELFF. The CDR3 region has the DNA TGTGCCAGCAGCTTGGATCAGGGGCCCACCGGGGAGCTGTTTTTT.